Listed below are T cell receptor beta chains from one sample, sequenced in a study of cytomegalovirus exposure and HLA in healthy donors. Clones were read by immunoSEQ multiplex PCR, and TCRdb kept only the in-frame ones, dropping some. Here the sample spans roughly 250,000 clones, about 87% being singletons. The material sequenced was PBMCs. The receptor source for this set is a man in his late teens or twenties in good health and CMV-seronegative. Both conserved end residues are part of each CDR3. The D gene is left open where the match is weak. Part of the rows lack a size; the others show once, few, many or a class for expanded clones.

abundance: .; v_gene: TRBV7-9; d_gene: TRBD2; j_gene: TRBJ2-1; CDR3aa: CASSYRPGLATIEQFF; CDR3nt: TGTGCCAGCAGCTACAGACCGGGACTAGCGACAATAGAGCAGTTCTTC
abundance: .; v_gene: TRBV2; d_gene: TRBD1; j_gene: TRBJ2-5; CDR3aa: CASSAATGAQETQYF; CDR3nt: TGTGCCAGCAGTGCCGCGACAGGGGCCCAAGAGACCCAGTACTTC
abundance: .; v_gene: TRBV29-1; d_gene: TRBD2; j_gene: TRBJ2-1; CDR3aa: CSVGGGAAGNNEQFF; CDR3nt: TGCAGCGTTGGGGGAGGGGCGGCCGGAAACAATGAGCAGTTCTTC
abundance: .; v_gene: TRBV9; d_gene: TRBD2; j_gene: TRBJ2-5; CDR3aa: CASSPTSGVQETQYF; CDR3nt: TGTGCCAGCAGCCCCACCAGCGGGGTCCAAGAGACCCAGTACTTC
abundance: .; v_gene: TRBV19; d_gene: .; j_gene: TRBJ1-6; CDR3aa: CASSFSGDPLHF; CDR3nt: TGTGCCAGTAGTTTTTCAGGGGATCCCCTCCACTTT
abundance: .; v_gene: TRBV27; d_gene: TRBD2; j_gene: TRBJ2-5; CDR3aa: CASRTQRGGQETQYF; CDR3nt: TGTGCCAGCCGGACTCAGCGGGGGGGCCAAGAGACCCAGTACTTC
abundance: .; v_gene: TRBV19; d_gene: .; j_gene: TRBJ2-7; CDR3aa: CASSPLDSSYEQYF; CDR3nt: TGTGCCAGTAGTCCCCTTGACAGCTCCTACGAGCAGTACTTC
abundance: .; v_gene: TRBV4-1; d_gene: TRBD1; j_gene: TRBJ1-1; CDR3aa: CASSQIAQGGVNTEAFF; CDR3nt: TGCGCCAGCAGCCAAATAGCACAGGGGGGAGTGAACACTGAAGCTTTCTTT
abundance: .; v_gene: TRBV7-2; d_gene: .; j_gene: TRBJ2-3; CDR3aa: CASSLTQADTQYF; CDR3nt: TGTGCCAGCAGCTTGACCCAAGCGGATACGCAGTATTTT
abundance: .; v_gene: TRBV28; d_gene: .; j_gene: TRBJ1-2; CDR3aa: CASSLGGDIYGYTF; CDR3nt: TGTGCCAGCAGTCTGGGGGGGGACATCTATGGCTACACCTTC
abundance: few; v_gene: TRBV27; d_gene: TRBD2; j_gene: TRBJ2-1; CDR3aa: CASSLYERGRPYNEQFF; CDR3nt: TGTGCCAGCAGTTTATATGAGCGGGGGAGGCCCTACAATGAGCAGTTCTTC
abundance: .; v_gene: TRBV5-1; d_gene: .; j_gene: TRBJ1-2; CDR3aa: CASSPGTTIGNYGYTF; CDR3nt: TGCGCCAGCAGCCCCGGGACTACCATTGGTAACTATGGCTACACCTTC
abundance: .; v_gene: TRBV28; d_gene: .; j_gene: TRBJ1-6; CDR3aa: CASSFPTGNSPLHF; CDR3nt: TGTGCCAGCAGTTTCCCTACAGGGAATTCACCCCTCCACTTT
abundance: .; v_gene: TRBV2; d_gene: TRBD1; j_gene: TRBJ2-7; CDR3aa: CASRRQGPSYEQYF; CDR3nt: TGTGCCAGCAGACGACAGGGGCCCTCCTACGAGCAGTACTTC
abundance: .; v_gene: TRBV9; d_gene: TRBD2; j_gene: TRBJ2-1; CDR3aa: CASSPSHGGRSYNEQFF; CDR3nt: TGTGCCAGCAGCCCTAGTCATGGCGGGAGGTCCTACAATGAGCAGTTCTTC
abundance: .; v_gene: TRBV10-1; d_gene: TRBD2; j_gene: TRBJ2-3; CDR3aa: CASARGGNTDTQYF; CDR3nt: TGCGCCAGCGCCCGCGGGGGGAACACAGATACGCAGTATTTT
abundance: .; v_gene: TRBV27; d_gene: .; j_gene: TRBJ2-7; CDR3aa: CASSLSFRGHPTYEQYF; CDR3nt: TGTGCCAGCAGTTTATCGTTCAGGGGACACCCGACCTACGAGCAGTACTTC
abundance: .; v_gene: TRBV9; d_gene: .; j_gene: TRBJ1-1; CDR3aa: CASSAIGVTEAFF; CDR3nt: TGTGCCAGCAGCGCCATAGGAGTGACTGAAGCTTTCTTT
abundance: .; v_gene: TRBV23-1; d_gene: .; j_gene: TRBJ1-5; CDR3aa: CASTCRGTNQPQHF; CDR3nt: TGCGCCAGCACTTGCCGGGGGACGAATCAGCCCCAGCATTTT